This is a list of T cell receptor beta chains from one sample in a study of patients and donors after allogeneic stem cell transplantation. TCRdb recomputed calls from the RT-PCR reads with MiXCR, one row per CDR3 protein. This repertoire shows about a million distinct CDR3 sequences, about a sixth found once; its top ten account for around 6%. Sample: blood, either unsorted or a sorted T cell fraction (not recorded which). Receptors were obtained from a human donor who was either an allogeneic HSCT recipient or a stem cell or donor lymphocyte infusion donor (not recorded which). It is not recorded whose cells these are; they may come from a transplant donor. The CDR3 runs from the conserved cysteine through the conserved F or W. A D gene is named only where the DNA matches it firmly. A clone size is listed for some rows: how often the clone was seen (once, few, many), or a class if it is expanded.

D,V,size,J,length,CDR3,DNA
TRBD1,TRBV24-1,NA,TRBJ2-7,15,CATSDSFRDRYEQYF,TGTGCCACCAGTGATTCCTTCCGGGACAGGTACGAGCAGTACTTC
NA,TRBV12-3/TRBV12-4,many,TRBJ2-7,13,CASSLSDAHEQYF,TGTGCCAGCAGTCTCTCGGACGCCCACGAGCAGTACTTC
TRBD1,TRBV15,NA,TRBJ2-7,16,CATSRDMAQGAQEQYF,TGTGCCACCAGCAGAGATATGGCCCAGGGGGCCCAGGAGCAGTACTTC
NA,TRBV20-1,NA,TRBJ1-4,13,CSATDTTNEKLFF,TGCAGTGCCACGGATACAACTAATGAAAAACTGTTTTTT
TRBD2,TRBV5-1,many,TRBJ2-7,11,CASSGEYEQYF,TGTGCCAGCAGCGGGGAATACGAGCAGTACTTC
NA,TRBV7-9,NA,TRBJ2-3,15,CASSLGQKNTDTQYF,TGTGCCAGCAGCTTAGGCCAGAAAAACACAGATACGCAGTATTTT
TRBD1,TRBV7-9,few,TRBJ2-3,16,CASSGVGQVVADTQYF,TGTGCCAGCAGCGGGGTAGGACAGGTGGTCGCAGATACGCAGTATTTT
TRBD1,TRBV7-9,few,TRBJ1-2,17,CASSLQFWDRLVVGYTF,TGTGCCAGCAGCTTACAATTTTGGGACAGGCTGGTTGTGGGCTACACCTTC
NA,TRBV7-8,NA,TRBJ2-7,16,CASSSLQGWREYEQYF,TGTGCCAGCAGCTCACTACAGGGTTGGAGGGAGTACGAGCAGTACTTC
NA,TRBV12-3/TRBV12-4,NA,TRBJ1-2,13,CASSSGKIDGYTF,TGTGCCAGCAGCTCCGGGAAAATTGATGGCTACACCTTC
NA,TRBV5-6,NA,TRBJ1-6,13,CASSPDQDSPLHF,TGTGCCAGCAGCCCCGATCAAGATTCACCCCTCCACTTT
NA,TRBV2,few,TRBJ2-2,13,CASSESGPGELFF,TGTGCCAGCAGTGAATCGGGGCCCGGGGAGCTGTTTTTT
NA,TRBV3-1,NA,TRBJ1-5,15,CASSQVSGRNQPQHF,TGTGCCAGCAGCCAAGTCTCAGGTCGCAATCAGCCCCAGCATTTT
NA,TRBV7-3,NA,TRBJ2-1,16,CASSLGAAILGSEQFF,TGTGCCAGCAGCTTAGGTGCAGCAATCCTTGGTAGTGAGCAGTTCTTC
TRBD1,TRBV12-3/TRBV12-4,few,TRBJ2-7,16,CASSETNRRTGGEQYF,TGTGCCAGCAGTGAGACTAACCGACGGACAGGGGGCGAGCAGTACTTC
NA,TRBV7-3,few,TRBJ2-1,15,CASSPGGSYYNEQFF,TGTGCCAGCAGTCCCGGCGGGTCTTACTACAATGAGCAGTTCTTC
TRBD1,TRBV12-3/TRBV12-4,many,TRBJ1-6,14,CASSPRTGGSPLHF,TGTGCCAGCAGTCCGCGGACAGGGGGTTCACCCCTCCACTTT
TRBD1,TRBV20-1,many,TRBJ1-1,14,CSARGTGVNTEAFF,TGCAGTGCTAGGGGGACAGGGGTGAACACTGAAGCTTTCTTT
TRBD2,TRBV12-3/TRBV12-4,many,TRBJ2-1,16,CASSFLAGGGYNEQFF,TGTGCCAGCAGTTTCCTAGCGGGAGGGGGGTACAATGAGCAGTTCTTC
TRBD2,TRBV7-3,few,TRBJ2-1,13,CASSLGGWNEQFF,TGTGCCAGCAGCCTGGGAGGGTGGAATGAGCAGTTCTTC
NA,TRBV2,once,TRBJ1-5,15,CASSELYRGSQPQHF,TGTGCCAGCAGTGAACTTTATAGGGGCTCCCAGCCCCAGCATTTT
TRBD2,TRBV6-1,NA,TRBJ2-7,18,CASRTWLSGRALSYEQYF,TGTGCCAGCAGGACTTGGCTTAGCGGGAGGGCTCTCTCCTACGAGCAGTACTTC
TRBD2,TRBV15,many,TRBJ2-1,13,CATRTSGVNEQFF,TGTGCCACCAGGACTAGCGGGGTGAATGAGCAGTTCTTC
TRBD2,TRBV20-1,NA,TRBJ2-5,16,CSAARGSGGLQETQYF,TGCAGTGCTGCCCGGGGGAGCGGGGGCCTCCAAGAGACCCAGTACTTC
NA,TRBV5-1,few,TRBJ2-2,15,CASSPRLGDTGELFF,TGCGCCAGCAGCCCCCGGCTGGGAGACACCGGGGAGCTGTTTTTT
NA,TRBV9,few,TRBJ1-1,14,CASSADTGLPLAFF,TGTGCCAGCAGCGCCGACACAGGGTTGCCGCTAGCTTTCTTT
TRBD1,TRBV29-1,few,TRBJ1-2,12,CSVPTGSPGYTF,TGCAGCGTACCGACAGGGTCTCCTGGCTACACCTTC
NA,TRBV6-5,NA,TRBJ1-1,13,CASSSEGRTEAFF,TGTGCCAGCAGTTCCGAGGGGAGGACTGAAGCTTTCTTT
NA,TRBV5-1,NA,TRBJ1-1,14,CASSLREMNTEAFF,TGCGCCAGCAGCTTGCGGGAAATGAACACTGAAGCTTTCTTT
TRBD1,TRBV20-1,NA,TRBJ2-3,12,CSADRGWDTQYF,TGCAGTGCAGACAGGGGTTGGGATACGCAGTATTTT
NA,TRBV7-9,NA,TRBJ1-3,16,CASSGSGAISGNTIYF,TGTGCCAGCAGTGGATCCGGGGCTATCTCTGGAAACACCATATATTTT
NA,TRBV4-3,few,TRBJ1-1,15,CASSGSSLGNTEAFF,TGCGCCAGCAGCGGGTCCTCCCTGGGGAACACTGAAGCTTTCTTT
TRBD1,TRBV7-2,few,TRBJ1-2,16,CASSLTGQGFRIGYTF,TGTGCCAGCAGCTTAACGGGACAGGGTTTCCGCATCGGCTACACCTTC
TRBD2,TRBV3-1,NA,TRBJ2-7,18,CASSQALERTSGTYEQYF,TGTGCCAGCAGCCAGGCCCTGGAGAGGACTAGCGGCACCTACGAGCAGTACTTC
NA,TRBV15,NA,TRBJ2-2,16,CATSRVGGMGTGELFF,TGTGCCACCAGCAGAGTTGGGGGTATGGGCACCGGGGAGCTGTTTTTT
NA,TRBV20-1,few,TRBJ1-6,15,CSARDSGTKNSPLHF,TGCAGTGCTAGAGATTCCGGGACAAAGAATTCACCCCTCCACTTT
TRBD1,TRBV12-3/TRBV12-4,NA,TRBJ1-5,15,CASSLARQGHQPQHF,TGTGCCAGCAGTTTAGCCCGACAGGGGCATCAGCCCCAGCATTTT
TRBD1,TRBV9,few,TRBJ2-6,19,CASSKRDRDPLGGANVLTF,TGTGCCAGCAGCAAGCGGGACAGGGACCCATTAGGAGGGGCCAACGTCCTGACTTTC
TRBD2,TRBV3-1,NA,TRBJ2-2,17,CASSLLSGRANTGELFF,TGTGCCAGCAGCCTCCTTAGCGGGAGGGCGAACACCGGGGAGCTGTTTTTT
NA,TRBV6-5,NA,TRBJ2-7,16,CASSYSRPFPAYEQYF,TGTGCCAGCAGTTACTCCCGGCCCTTCCCTGCCTACGAGCAGTACTTC
NA,TRBV20-1,NA,TRBJ1-3,13,CSAKGGSGNTIYF,TGCAGTGCTAAAGGGGGCTCTGGAAACACCATATATTTT
TRBD2,TRBV12-3/TRBV12-4,few,TRBJ2-2,18,CASSSSTARGAFSGELFF,TGTGCCAGCAGCTCCTCGACAGCGCGGGGGGCCTTTAGCGGGGAGCTGTTTTTT
TRBD1,TRBV2,NA,TRBJ2-7,14,CASSAEQGSYEQYF,TGTGCCAGCAGTGCCGAACAGGGGTCCTACGAGCAGTACTTC
NA,TRBV30,few,TRBJ2-7,11,CAWSETDKQYF,TGTGCCTGGAGTGAAACTGACAAGCAGTACTTC
NA,TRBV5-1,few,TRBJ2-3,14,CASGLGGVTDTQYF,TGCGCCAGCGGCTTGGGGGGAGTCACAGATACGCAGTATTTT
NA,TRBV4-3,NA,TRBJ2-7,13,CASSPYRNYEQYF,TGCGCCAGCAGCCCGTACCGCAACTACGAGCAGTACTTC
TRBD1,TRBV6-1,NA,TRBJ2-7,15,CASSEGGTGSYEQYF,TGTGCCAGCAGTGAAGGCGGGACAGGGTCCTACGAGCAGTACTTC
TRBD1,TRBV30,few,TRBJ2-1,16,CAWSPPQGIGANEQFF,TGTGCCTGGAGTCCACCACAGGGGATTGGTGCCAATGAGCAGTTCTTC
NA,TRBV6-5,NA,TRBJ2-1,13,CASSYRWAYEQFF,TGTGCCAGCAGTTACAGGTGGGCGTATGAGCAGTTCTTC
NA,TRBV3-1,NA,TRBJ2-1,18,CASSRRPGPIITYNEQFF,TGTGCCAGCAGCCGGAGACCCGGACCCATTATTACCTACAATGAGCAGTTCTTC
NA,TRBV5-1,NA,TRBJ1-1,15,CASSLEPGSNTEAFF,TGCGCCAGCAGCTTGGAACCCGGATCGAACACTGAAGCTTTCTTT
TRBD2,TRBV7-6,few,TRBJ2-7,15,CASSLVAGREYEQYF,TGTGCCAGCAGCTTAGTTGCAGGGAGGGAGTACGAGCAGTACTTC
NA,TRBV19,few,TRBJ2-3,16,CASSSRGRSSTDTQYF,TGTGCCAGTAGTAGCCGAGGCAGGTCTAGCACAGATACGCAGTATTTT
TRBD2,TRBV12-3/TRBV12-4,few,TRBJ2-5,17,CASSSPGLAGVQETQYF,TGTGCCAGCAGTTCCCCGGGACTAGCGGGGGTCCAAGAGACCCAGTACTTC
NA,TRBV5-1,many,TRBJ2-3,14,CASSLAGNRDTQYF,TGCGCCAGCAGCTTGGCGGGAAATAGGGATACGCAGTATTTT
TRBD1,TRBV7-9,NA,TRBJ1-5,17,CASSGKTGEELNQPQHF,TGTGCCAGCAGCGGAAAGACAGGGGAAGAATTAAATCAGCCCCAGCATTTT